This T cell receptor beta chain was recovered during a study of cytomegalovirus exposure and HLA in healthy donors. Whole-study findings and limits: A list of 150 or so TCR beta chains associated with cytomegalovirus was given.

Remarks on this clone: Its antigen is as yet unknown. The same CDR3 arises from other DNA sequences in this sample as well.

The study ran its PCR with 60 Vbeta and 13 Jbeta primers. Profiling relied on immunoSEQ multiplex PCR, and the TCRdb table lists in-frame clones only, not all of them. The table has 210,000 or so clones, roughly 83% seen once. The clonotype was recovered from a boy between 2 and 10 years old in good health and CMV-seronegative. Sequencing was carried out using PBMCs.

In DNA form, the CDR3 reads TGTGCCAGCAGCGTAGAAGGGGGCACTGAAGCTTTCTTT. Translation gives CASSVEGGTEAFF. This chain joins TRBV9 and TRBJ1-1, with D tentatively TRBD1 (6 bases). CDR1 is SGDLS, CDR2 YYNGEE, per germline. V was pared by 0 bases and J by 4 bases, with 7 bases between. The CDR3 runs to 13 residues.